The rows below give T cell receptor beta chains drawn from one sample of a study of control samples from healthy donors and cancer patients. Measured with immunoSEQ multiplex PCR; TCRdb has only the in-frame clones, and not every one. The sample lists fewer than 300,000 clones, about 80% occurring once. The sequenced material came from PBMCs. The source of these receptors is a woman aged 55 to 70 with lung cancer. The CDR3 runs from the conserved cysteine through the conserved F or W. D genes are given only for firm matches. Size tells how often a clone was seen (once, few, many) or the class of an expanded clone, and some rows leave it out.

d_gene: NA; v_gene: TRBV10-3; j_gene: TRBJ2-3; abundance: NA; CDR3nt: TGTGCCATCGAGGACACTCGCCACCGATATACGCAGTATTTT; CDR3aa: CAIEDTRHRYTQYF
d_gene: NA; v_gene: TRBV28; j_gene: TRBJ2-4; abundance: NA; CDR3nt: TGTGCCAGCAGTTCGTCAGGGGCGGGCAAAAACATTCAGTACTTC; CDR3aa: CASSSSGAGKNIQYF
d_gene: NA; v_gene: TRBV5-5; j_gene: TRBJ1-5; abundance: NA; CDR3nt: TGTGCCAGCAGCTTGGAACGGTTCAATCAGCCCCAGCATTTT; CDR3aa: CASSLERFNQPQHF
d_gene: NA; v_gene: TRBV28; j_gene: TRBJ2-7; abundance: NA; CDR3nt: TGTGCCAGCAAGTCAGGGATCGCCTACCGGGCCTACGAGCAGTACTTC; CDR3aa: CASKSGIAYRAYEQYF
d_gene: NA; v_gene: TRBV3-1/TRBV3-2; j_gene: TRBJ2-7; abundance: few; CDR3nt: TGTGCCAGCAGTCAAGCTTTCTACGAGCAGTACTTC; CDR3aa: CASSQAFYEQYF
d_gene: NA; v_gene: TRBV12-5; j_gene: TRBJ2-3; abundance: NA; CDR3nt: TGTGCTAGTGAAGTGGGCATGACTAACACAGATACGCAGTATTTT; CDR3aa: CASEVGMTNTDTQYF
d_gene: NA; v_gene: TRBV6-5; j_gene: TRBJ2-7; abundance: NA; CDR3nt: TGTGCCAGCAGTTACAATTCCTACGAGCAGTACTTC; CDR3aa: CASSYNSYEQYF
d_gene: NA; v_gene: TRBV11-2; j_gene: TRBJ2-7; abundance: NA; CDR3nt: TGTGCCAGCAGCTTAGAAAGGGTCTCCTACGAGCAGTACTTC; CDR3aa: CASSLERVSYEQYF
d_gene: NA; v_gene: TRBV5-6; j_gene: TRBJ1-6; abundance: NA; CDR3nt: TGTGCCAGCAGCTTTCAGAATTCACCCCTCCACTTT; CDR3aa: CASSFQNSPLHF
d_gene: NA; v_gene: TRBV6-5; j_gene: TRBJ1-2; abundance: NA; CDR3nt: TGTGCCACTAAGACTGAAAACTATGGCTACACCTTC; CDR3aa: CATKTENYGYTF
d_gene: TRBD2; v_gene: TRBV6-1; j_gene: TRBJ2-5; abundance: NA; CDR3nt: TGTGCCAGCAGTGAAGGGGTAGCGGGAGGGCAAGAGACCCAGTACTTC; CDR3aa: CASSEGVAGGQETQYF
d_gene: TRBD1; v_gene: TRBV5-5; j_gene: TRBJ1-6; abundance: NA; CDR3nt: TGTGCCAGCAGCGCCCCCGGATACGACAGGGTTAGTTCACCCCTCCACTTT; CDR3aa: CASSAPGYDRVSSPLHF
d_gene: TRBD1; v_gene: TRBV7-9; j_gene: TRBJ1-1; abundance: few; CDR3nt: TGTGCCAGCAGCACGAGAGGACAGGAGAACACTGAAGCTTTCTTT; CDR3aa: CASSTRGQENTEAFF
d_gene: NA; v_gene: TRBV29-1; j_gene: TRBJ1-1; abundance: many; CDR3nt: TGCAGCGTTGATTCGAGACAGATCATGAACACTGAAGCTTTCTTT; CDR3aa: CSVDSRQIMNTEAFF
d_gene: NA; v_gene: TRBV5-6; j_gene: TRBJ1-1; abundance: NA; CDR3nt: TGTGCCAGCAGCTTCTTCAGGTTGGGCACTGAAGCTTTCTTT; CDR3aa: CASSFFRLGTEAFF
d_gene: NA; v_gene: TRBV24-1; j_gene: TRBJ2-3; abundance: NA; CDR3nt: TGTGCCACCAGTGGAACCACAGATACGCAGTATTTT; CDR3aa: CATSGTTDTQYF
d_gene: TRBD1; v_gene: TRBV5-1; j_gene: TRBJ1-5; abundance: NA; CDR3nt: TGCGCCAGCAGCTTACAGGGGGGACATAATCAGCCCCAGCATTTT; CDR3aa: CASSLQGGHNQPQHF
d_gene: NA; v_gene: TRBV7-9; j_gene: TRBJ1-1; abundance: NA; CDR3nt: TGTGCCAGCAGCTTTACGAGGAACGCGGTGGGCACTGAAGCTTTCTTT; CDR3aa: CASSFTRNAVGTEAFF
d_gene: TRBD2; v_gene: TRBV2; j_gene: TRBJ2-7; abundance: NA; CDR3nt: TGTGCCAGCACCCTTGGACTAGCGGGGGGAGTCGACAAGCAGTACTTC; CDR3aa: CASTLGLAGGVDKQYF
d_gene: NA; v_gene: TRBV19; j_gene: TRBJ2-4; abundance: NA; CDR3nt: TGTGCCAGTATGGGCGCAGGGCTTCAGTACTTC; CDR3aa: CASMGAGLQYF
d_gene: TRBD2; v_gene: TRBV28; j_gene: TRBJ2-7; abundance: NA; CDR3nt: TGTGCCAGCAGGGCCAGCGGGGCCTCCTACGAGCAGTACTTC; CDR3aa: CASRASGASYEQYF
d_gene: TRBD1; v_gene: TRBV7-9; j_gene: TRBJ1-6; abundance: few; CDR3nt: TGTGCCAGCAGCACCGGGACAGGGAAGAGCTCCTATAATTCACCCCTCCACTTT; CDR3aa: CASSTGTGKSSYNSPLHF
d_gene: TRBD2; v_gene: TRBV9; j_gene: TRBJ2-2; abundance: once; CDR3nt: TGTGCCAGCAGCGGACTAGCAGCCGGGACCGGGGAGCTGTTTTTT; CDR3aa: CASSGLAAGTGELFF
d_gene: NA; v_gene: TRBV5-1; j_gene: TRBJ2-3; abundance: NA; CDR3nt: TGCGCCAGCAGCTTCCGGGGAGTGGATACGCAGTATTTT; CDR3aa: CASSFRGVDTQYF
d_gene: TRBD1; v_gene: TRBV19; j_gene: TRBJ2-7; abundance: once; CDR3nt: TGTGCCAGTAGTATTGGGACAGGTTACGAGCAGTACTTC; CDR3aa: CASSIGTGYEQYF
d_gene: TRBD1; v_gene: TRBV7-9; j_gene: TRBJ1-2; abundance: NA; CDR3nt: TGTGCCAGCAGCCAACCGACAGGGAGTGGCTACACCTTC; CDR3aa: CASSQPTGSGYTF
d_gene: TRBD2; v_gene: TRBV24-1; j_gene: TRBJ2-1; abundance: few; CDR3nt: TGTGCCACCAGTGGAGGGGCTAGCGGGAGGGCACCATACAATGAGCAGTTCTTC; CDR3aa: CATSGGASGRAPYNEQFF
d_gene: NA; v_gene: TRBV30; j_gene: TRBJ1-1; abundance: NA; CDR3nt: TGTGCCTGGAGTGGGGATGAGGAAGCTTTCTTT; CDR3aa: CAWSGDEEAFF
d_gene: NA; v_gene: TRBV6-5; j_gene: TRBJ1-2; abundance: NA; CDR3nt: TGTGCCAGCAGCCTAACTGGACTTACTAACTATAGCTACACCTTC; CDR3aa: CASSLTGLTNYSYTF
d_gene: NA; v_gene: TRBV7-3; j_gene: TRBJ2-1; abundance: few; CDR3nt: TGTGCCAGCAGCTTAGGGACAACGGGGGGTTACAATGAGCAGTTCTTC; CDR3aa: CASSLGTTGGYNEQFF
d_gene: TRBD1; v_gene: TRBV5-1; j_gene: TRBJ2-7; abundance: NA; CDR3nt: TGCGCCAGCAGCTTGGCCCCGGGACAGGGGACCTACGAGCAGTACTTC; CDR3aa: CASSLAPGQGTYEQYF
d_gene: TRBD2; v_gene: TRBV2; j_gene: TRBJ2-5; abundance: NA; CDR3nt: TGTGCCAGCAGAGAGACGGTAGCGGGGCAAGAGACCCAGTACTTC; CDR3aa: CASRETVAGQETQYF
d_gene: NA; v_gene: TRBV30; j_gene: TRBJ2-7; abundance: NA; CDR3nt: TGTGCCTGCCGAAGGGGCAGCACCTACGAGCAGTACTTC; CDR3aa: CACRRGSTYEQYF
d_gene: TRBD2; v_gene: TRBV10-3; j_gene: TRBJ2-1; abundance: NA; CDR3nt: TGTGCCATCAGTACCCGACTAGCTCCAGGGAATGAGCAGTTCTTC; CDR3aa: CAISTRLAPGNEQFF
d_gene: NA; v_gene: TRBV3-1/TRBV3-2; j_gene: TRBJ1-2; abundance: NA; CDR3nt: TGTGCCAGCAGCCAAGAAGTGGGGTATGGCTACACCTTC; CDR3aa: CASSQEVGYGYTF
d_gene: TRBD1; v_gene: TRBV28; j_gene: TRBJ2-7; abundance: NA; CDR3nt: TGTGCCAGTTGGGATCGGACAGGGGGCATTCACGAGCAGTACTTC; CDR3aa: CASWDRTGGIHEQYF
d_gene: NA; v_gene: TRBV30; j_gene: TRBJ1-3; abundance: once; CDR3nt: TGTGCCTGGAACGCGGGGGCAAGGGCAAACACCATATATTTT; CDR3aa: CAWNAGARANTIYF
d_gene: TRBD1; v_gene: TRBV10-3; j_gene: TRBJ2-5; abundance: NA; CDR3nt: TGTGCCATCAGTGAGGGGACAGGGGGCTCGAGGGAGACCCAGTACTTC; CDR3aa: CAISEGTGGSRETQYF
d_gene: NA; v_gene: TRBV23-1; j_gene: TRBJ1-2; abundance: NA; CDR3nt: TGCGCCAGCAGTCAAATACGGGCCTCTAACTATGGCTACACCTTC; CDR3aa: CASSQIRASNYGYTF
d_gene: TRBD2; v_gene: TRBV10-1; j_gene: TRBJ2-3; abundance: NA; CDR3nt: TGCGCCAGCAGTGAGTCGACCGGGAGGGCCCAAGGAGATACGCAGTATTTT; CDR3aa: CASSESTGRAQGDTQYF
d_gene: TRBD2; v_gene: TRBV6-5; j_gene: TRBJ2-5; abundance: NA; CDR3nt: TGTGCCAGCAGTCTATTAGCGGGAGGGCAAGAGACCCAGTACTTC; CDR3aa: CASSLLAGGQETQYF
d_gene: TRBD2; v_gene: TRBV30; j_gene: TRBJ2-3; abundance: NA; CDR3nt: TGTGCCTGGAGACTAGCGGGATCCGCAGATACGCAGTATTTT; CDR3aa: CAWRLAGSADTQYF
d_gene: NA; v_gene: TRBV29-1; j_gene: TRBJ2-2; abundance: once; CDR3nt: TGCAGCGTTGCCGGGAACACCGGGGAGCTGTTTTTT; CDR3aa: CSVAGNTGELFF
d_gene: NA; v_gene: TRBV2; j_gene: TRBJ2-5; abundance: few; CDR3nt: TGTGCCAGCAGTGAAAGGCGGGGAGGTCAGCAAGAGACCCAGTACTTC; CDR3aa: CASSERRGGQQETQYF
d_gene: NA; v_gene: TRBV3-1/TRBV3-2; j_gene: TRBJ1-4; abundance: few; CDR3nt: TGTGCCAGCGCACAGGGTCGTAATAATGAAAAACTGTTTTTT; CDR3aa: CASAQGRNNEKLFF
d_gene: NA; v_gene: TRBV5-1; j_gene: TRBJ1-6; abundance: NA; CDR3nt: TGCGCCAGCAGCTTGCAGAAGGGTAATTCACCCCTCCACTTT; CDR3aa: CASSLQKGNSPLHF
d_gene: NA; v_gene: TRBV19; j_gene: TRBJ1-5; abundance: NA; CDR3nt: TGTGCCAGTAGTTCCCCGGGGAATAGGCCCCAGCATTTT; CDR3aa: CASSSPGNRPQHF
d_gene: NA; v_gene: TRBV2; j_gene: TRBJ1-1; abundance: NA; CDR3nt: TGTGCCAGCAGTGAAGAAGGCGGGGACACTGAAGCTTTCTTT; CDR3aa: CASSEEGGDTEAFF
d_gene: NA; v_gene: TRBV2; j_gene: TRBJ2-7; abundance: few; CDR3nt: TGTGCCAGCAGTGAATTTGGAACAGGGGGGGATTTTTACGAGCAGTACTTC; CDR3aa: CASSEFGTGGDFYEQYF
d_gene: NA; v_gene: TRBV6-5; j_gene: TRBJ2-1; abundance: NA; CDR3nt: TGTGCCAGCAAAGTGAGGGGGAGCTCCTACAATGAGCAGTTCTTC; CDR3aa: CASKVRGSSYNEQFF
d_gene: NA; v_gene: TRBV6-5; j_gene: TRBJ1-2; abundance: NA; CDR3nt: TGTGCCAGCAGTTATGGGGGAAGGAACTATGGCTACACCTTC; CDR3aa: CASSYGGRNYGYTF
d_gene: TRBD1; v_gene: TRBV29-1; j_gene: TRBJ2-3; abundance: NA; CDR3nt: TGCAGCGTATCGGACAGGGGAACAGATACGCAGTATTTT; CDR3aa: CSVSDRGTDTQYF
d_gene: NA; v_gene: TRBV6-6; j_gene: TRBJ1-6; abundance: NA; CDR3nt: TGTGCCAGCAGTCAAGACTCACCCCTCCACTTT; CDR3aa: CASSQDSPLHF
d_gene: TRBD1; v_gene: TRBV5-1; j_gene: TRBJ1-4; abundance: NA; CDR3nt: TGCGCCAGCAGCTTAGGGACAGATGAAAAACTGTTTTTT; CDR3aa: CASSLGTDEKLFF
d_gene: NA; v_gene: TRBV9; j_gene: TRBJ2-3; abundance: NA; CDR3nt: TGTGCCAGCAGCGTAGTCCCCAGGATGGAAGATACGCAGTATTTT; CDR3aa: CASSVVPRMEDTQYF
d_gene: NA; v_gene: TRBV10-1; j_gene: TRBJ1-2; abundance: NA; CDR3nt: TGCGCCAGCGGGGGGGAGGGGGTGATTACTCTCTATGGCTACACCTTC; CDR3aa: CASGGEGVITLYGYTF